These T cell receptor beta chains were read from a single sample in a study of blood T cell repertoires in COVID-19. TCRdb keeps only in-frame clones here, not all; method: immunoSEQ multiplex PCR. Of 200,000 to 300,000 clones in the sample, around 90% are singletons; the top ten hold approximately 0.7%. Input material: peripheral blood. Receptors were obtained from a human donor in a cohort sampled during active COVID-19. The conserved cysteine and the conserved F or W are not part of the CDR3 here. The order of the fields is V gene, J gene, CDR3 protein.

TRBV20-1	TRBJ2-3	SASPGRTDTQY
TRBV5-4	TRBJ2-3	ASSPLSFAGGTDTQY
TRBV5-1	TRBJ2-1	ASSLALAGPGSEQF
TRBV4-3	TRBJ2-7	ASSKEGETGVPYEQY
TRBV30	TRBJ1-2	AWIPGRLSYGYT
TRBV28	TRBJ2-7	ASSPRDRAYEQY
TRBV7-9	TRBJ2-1	ASSLGASGVHEQF
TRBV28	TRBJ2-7	ASSFTGTSSYEQY
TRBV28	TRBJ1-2	ASSPLRPDRTNGYT
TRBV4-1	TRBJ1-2	ASSRLQGGYT
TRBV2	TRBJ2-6	AITTGLSNVLT
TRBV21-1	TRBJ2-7	ASSKGWTGNKY
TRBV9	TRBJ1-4	ASSPRGSLNEKLF
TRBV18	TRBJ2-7	ASSRLSYEQY
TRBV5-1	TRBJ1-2	ASSQGDNYGYT
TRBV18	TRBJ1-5	ASSPAGGREPQH
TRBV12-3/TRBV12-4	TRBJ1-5	ASGGQGTQPQH
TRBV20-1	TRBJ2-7	SASSPGRGRTYEQY
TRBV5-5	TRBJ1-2	ASSLEGGLGGYT
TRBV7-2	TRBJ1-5	ASSLVGGPQH
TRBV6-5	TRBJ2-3	ASKITSSIGTQY
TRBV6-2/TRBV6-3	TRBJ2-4	ASSSMSPGHGLLAKNIQY
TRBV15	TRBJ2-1	ATSSAGTGVYNEQF
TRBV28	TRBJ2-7	ASSLAREGPEQY
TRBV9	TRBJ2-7	ASSGGGGSSYEQY
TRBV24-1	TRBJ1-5	ATSLELQPQH
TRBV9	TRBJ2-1	ASSVGGRYNEQF
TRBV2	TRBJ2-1	ASRRDRGNEQF
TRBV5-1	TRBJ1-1	ASSLGTGAMNTEAF
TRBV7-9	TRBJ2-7	ASSLAGGYEQY
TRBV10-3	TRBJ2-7	AISPSSYEQY
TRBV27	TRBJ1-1	ASSFSDGDTEAF
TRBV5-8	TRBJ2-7	ASSWGQGYHEQY
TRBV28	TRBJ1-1	ASSTLQGALFEAF
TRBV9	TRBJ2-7	ASSLVVGGEQY
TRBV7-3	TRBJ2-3	ASSPLKGTGRGTDTQY
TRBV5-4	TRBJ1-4	ASSLGGPTNEKLF
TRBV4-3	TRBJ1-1	ASSQLLGTAEAF
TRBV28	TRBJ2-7	ASTISSPSGRETNSYEQY
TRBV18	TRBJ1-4	ASSQGGGKTNEKLF
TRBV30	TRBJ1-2	ARSGAGYGYT